This T cell receptor beta chain was recovered during a study of shared T cell receptors in the human thymus. V lost 2 bases to trimming and J lost 1 base; unmatched junction nucleotides: 0. The CDR3 has 14 residues. The germline CDR1 and CDR2 sequences are MNHEY and SVGAGI. Libraries were prepared by immunoSEQ multiplex PCR; TCRdb keeps only in-frame clonotypes and omits some of them. The table lists approximately 760,000 clones, over 75% of them singletons. These sequences were also reported in another study, on human thymus T cells.

Input material: thymocytes. This chain links TRBV6-5 with TRBJ2-5; 8 positions agree with TRBD1. The sequence derives from a girl in the first two years of life with a congenital heart defect. The CDR3 DNA is TGTGCCAGCAGTTACGGGACAGGCCAAGAGACCCAGTACTTC. This codes for CASSYGTGQETQYF.